The 27 T cell receptor beta chains listed next were all sequenced from one sample in a study of blood T cell repertoires in COVID-19. Measured with immunoSEQ multiplex PCR; TCRdb has only the in-frame clones, and not every one. The sample yields tens of thousands of clones, 82% seen once. What was sequenced was peripheral blood. The origin of the receptors is an older woman with acute or convalescent COVID-19.

The V gene is TRBV29-1, the J gene TRBJ2-4, with 10 bases that match TRBD1. Trimming removed 3 bases from V and 3 bases from J; junction bases left unmatched: 5. Germline loops: CDR1 SQVTM, CDR2 ANQGSEA. The CDR3 runs to 15 residues. Here the CDR3 DNA reads TGCAGCGTTGAGGGACAGGGGATCGGCAAAAACATTCAGTACTTC. Translated: CSVEGQGIGKNIQYF. Full variable domain (rest looked up from reference TRBV29-1 and TRBJ2-4): SAVISQKPSRDICQRGTSLTIQCQVDSQVTMMFWYRQQPGQSLTLIATANQGSEATYESGFVIDKFPISRPNLTFSTLTVSNMSPEDSSIYLCSVEGQGIGKNIQYFGAGTRLSVL.

This clone has a single count. The genes are TRBV5-4 and TRBJ2-7, with 10 bases lining up with TRBD1. J gave up 9 bases and V 4 bases, and 10 bases lay outside the gene matches. There are 14 residues in the CDR3. Germline V gives CDR1 SGHNT, CDR2 YYREEE (reference sequence). CDR3 amino acids: CASSPRGTGEGQYF. CDR3 DNA: TGTGCCAGCAGCCCTCGGGGGACAGGGGAAGGGCAGTACTTC.

The V call is TRBV12-3 or TRBV12-4, the J call TRBJ1-2; TRBD1 matches at 8 bases. The CDR3 has 13 residues. With V trimmed by 8 bases and J by 3 bases, 5 bases remained unmatched. CDR3 sequence: CASSRTGHYGYTF. The CDR3 DNA reads TGTGCCAGCTCCAGGACAGGGCACTATGGCTACACCTTC.

This chain joins TRBV7-2 and TRBJ2-7; TRBD1 might be the D (5 bases). The CDR3 contains 16 residues. Trimming removed 0 bases from V and 2 bases from J, with 14 bases in between. From germline, CDR1 is SGHTA and CDR2 FQGNSA. CDR3 in DNA: TGTGCCAGCAGCTTAGCCAGGGCACTGGACCCCTACGAGCAGTACTTC. Translated: CASSLARALDPYEQYF. Using reference TRBV7-2 and TRBJ2-7 for the parts outside the CDR3, the full variable domain is GAGVSQSPSNKVTEKGKDVELRCDPISGHTALYWYRQSLGQGLEFLIYFQGNSAPDKSGLPSDRFSAERTGGSVSTLTIQRTQQEDSAVYLCASSLARALDPYEQYFGPGTRLTVT.

This chain connects TRBV6-1 to TRBJ1-2, with TRBD1 matching 9 bases. The germline V gene encodes CDR1 MNHNS and CDR2 SASEGT. The CDR3 spans 14 residues. V shed 3 bases, J shed 10 bases, and the junction held 9 bases outside the gene matches. CDR3 in DNA: TGTGCCAGCAGTGAGGTGACAGGGGGGTTTGCCTACACCTTC. Translating it yields CASSEVTGGFAYTF.

The V and J genes are TRBV6-5 and TRBJ1-2; D possibly corresponds to TRBD1 (5 bases). Trimming cost V 6 bases and J 8 bases, with 16 bases left between them. The CDR3 has 13 amino acids. Germline CDR1 reads MNHEY; CDR2 reads SVGAGI. CDR3 nucleotides: TGTGCCAGCAGGACCCAGGGCCCAGGGGGCTACACCTTC. It translates to CASRTQGPGGYTF.

The chain has TRBV3-1 (or the pseudogene TRBV3-2) and TRBJ1-1; TRBD1 aligns across 7 bases. From germline, CDR1 is LGHDT and CDR2 YNNKEL (reference sequence). This CDR3 contains 13 residues. Unmatched junction bases numbered 4, after V lost 4 bases and J lost 5 bases. DNA for the CDR3: TGTGCCAGCAGCCGACAGGGTTTAACTGAAGCTTTCTTT. This codes for CASSRQGLTEAFF.

The J gene is TRBJ2-1, the V gene TRBV5-6; 7 bases are shared with TRBD1. With 4 bases clipped from V and 0 bases from J, the junction kept 1 base outside the gene matches. Germline V gives CDR1 SGHDT, CDR2 YYEEEE. The CDR3 extends over 14 amino acids. CDR3 region: CASSHRGSYNEQFF. The CDR3 nucleotides read TGTGCCAGCAGCCACAGGGGCTCCTACAATGAGCAGTTCTTC.

This clone was observed once. The rearrangement links TRBV7-8 to TRBJ2-5, with a weak D call TRBD2 (5 bases). CDR3 length: 14 residues. Germline values: CDR1 SGHVS, CDR2 FQNEAQ. Deletions cut 7 bases from V and 2 bases from J, with 14 bases between. As DNA, the CDR3 is TGTGCCAGCACCGCTTCGGGGTTACAAGAGACCCAGTACTTC. Residues: CASTASGLQETQYF.

The rearrangement joins TRBV5-5 to TRBJ2-1, with 10 bases identical to TRBD2. The CDR3 is 18 residues long. Germline V CDR1 and CDR2: SGHKS, YYEKEE (reference sequence). The V gene end was trimmed by 2 bases and the J gene end by 1 base; junction bases not matched to a gene: 9. CDR3 region: CASSLRFQRGGSYNEQFF. In DNA form, the CDR3 reads TGTGCCAGCAGCTTAAGGTTCCAGCGGGGGGGATCCTACAATGAGCAGTTCTTC.

This rearrangement joins TRBV5-5 to TRBJ1-1; perhaps TRBD1 as D (6 bases). Germline CDR1 is SGHKS and CDR2 is YYEKEE (reference sequence). Deletions cut 2 bases from V and 0 bases from J, with 11 bases between. The CDR3 has 15 residues. The CDR3 region has the DNA TGTGCCAGCAGCTTACGGACAGCCCTGAACACTGAAGCTTTCTTT. This gives the protein CASSLRTALNTEAFF.

The genes are TRBV19 and TRBJ2-1, with a possible D match to TRBD2 (6 bases). The V gene lost 6 bases and the J gene lost 3 bases, with 6 bases spanning the gap. Per the germline V gene, CDR1 is LNHDA and CDR2 is SQIVND (reference sequence). This CDR3 contains 12 residues. CDR3 in DNA: TGTGCCAGTAGCGGGAGCTACAATGAGCAGTTCTTC. This translates into CASSGSYNEQFF.

This clone was recorded once. V gene TRBV4-1 combines with J gene TRBJ2-1; 8 nucleotides line up with TRBD1. Germline CDR1 MGHRA, CDR2 YSYEKL. The junction had 4 bases not matched to a gene; V was cut back by 3 bases and J by 0 bases. The CDR3 runs 16 residues. The CDR3 nucleotides are TGCGCCAGCAGCCACGACAGGGGCAGCTCCTACAATGAGCAGTTCTTC. It translates to CASSHDRGSSYNEQFF.

This chain joins TRBV18 and TRBJ2-2; 7 nucleotides match TRBD1. The V gene end was trimmed by 3 bases and the J gene end by 3 bases; junction bases not matched to a gene: 4. Germline V gene data show CDR1 as KGHSH and CDR2 as LQKENI. The CDR3 extends over 15 amino acids. CDR3 sequence (DNA): TGTGCCAGCTCACCGCGACAGGGACACACCGGGGAGCTGTTTTTT. Encoded protein: CASSPRQGHTGELFF.

This clone was seen more than once but under ten times. The genes are TRBV2 and TRBJ2-1, with D possibly being TRBD1 (5 bases). The CDR3 contains 14 residues. Trimming took off 6 bases at V and 5 bases at J, with 14 bases between the two ends. CDR1 SNHLY and CDR2 FYNNEI come from the germline V gene. The CDR3 is CASRPRVFDNEQFF. For the CDR3, the DNA is TGTGCCAGCAGGCCCAGGGTGTTCGACAATGAGCAGTTCTTC. Full variable domain (remainder filled in from reference TRBV2 and TRBJ2-1): EPEVTQTPSHQVTQMGQEVILRCVPISNHLYFYWYRQILGQKVEFLVSFYNNEISEKSEIFDDQFSVERPDGSNFTLKIRSTKLEDSAMYFCASRPRVFDNEQFFGPGTRLTVL.

A few counts support this clone. The rearrangement links TRBV7-2 to TRBJ1-2; 8 bases are shared with TRBD1. The V and J ends lost 7 bases and 4 bases, in that order; junction bases with no gene match: 11. CDR1 SGHTA and CDR2 FQGNSA come from the germline V gene. The CDR3 spans 15 residues. The CDR3 DNA sequence: TGTGCCAGCAAAGCCGCATCCGGGACAGGCTATGGCTACACCTTC. Translated, it gives CASKAASGTGYGYTF. The variable domain in full, with the rest retrieved from reference TRBV7-2 and TRBJ1-2, is GAGVSQSPSNKVTEKGKDVELRCDPISGHTALYWYRQSLGQGLEFLIYFQGNSAPDKSGLPSDRFSAERTGGSVSTLTIQRTQQEDSAVYLCASKAASGTGYGYTFGSGTRLTVV.

The rearrangement uses TRBV7-9 and TRBJ1-5, with D perhaps TRBD1 (5 bases). CDR3 size: 17 residues. Germline CDR1 and CDR2: SEHNR and FQNEAQ (reference sequence). Trimming took 0 bases from V and 0 from J, leaving 12 bases between them. The CDR3 sequence is CASSLAGGPNSNQPQHF. CDR3 bases: TGTGCCAGCAGCTTAGCGGGGGGACCTAATAGCAATCAGCCCCAGCATTTT.

Only a few counts were recorded for this clone. The chain employs TRBV18 and TRBJ1-6, with D perhaps matching TRBD1 (5 bases). V dropped 3 bases and J dropped 7 bases, with 16 bases sitting between them. From germline, CDR1 is KGHSH and CDR2 LQKENI. CDR3 length: 16 amino acids. The CDR3 is CASSPTAGGGNSPLHF. The CDR3 region has the DNA TGTGCCAGCTCACCCACAGCGGGGGGAGGAAATTCACCCCTCCACTTT. Supplemented by reference TRBV18 and TRBJ1-6, the full variable domain reads NAGVMQNPRHLVRRRGQEARLRCSPMKGHSHVYWYRQLPEEGLKFMVYLQKENIIDESGMPKERFSAEFPKEGPSILRIQQVVRGDSAAYFCASSPTAGGGNSPLHFGNGTRLTVT.

This chain joins TRBV30 and TRBJ1-4, with 8 bases lining up with TRBD1. CDR1 and CDR2 (germline): GTSNPN, SVGIG (reference sequence). Germline trimming cut 4 bases from V and 7 bases from J; bases unmatched to any gene: 8. The CDR3 length is 14 residues. In DNA, the CDR3 is TGTGCCTGGACTCCGCAGGGGGCTAGTGAAAAACTGTTTTTT. Amino acid sequence: CAWTPQGASEKLFF.

The V gene is TRBV28, the J gene TRBJ2-7; D uncertain. This CDR3 has 15 amino acids. Germline V gene lookup returns CDR1 MDHEN and CDR2 SYDVKM. The germline V and J ends were trimmed by 11 bases and 0 bases, with 20 bases remaining between them. CDR3 nucleotide sequence: TGTGCCGTACAAGGAAGGTTAGGAGACTCCTACGAGCAGTACTTC. It translates to CAVQGRLGDSYEQYF.

The rearrangement joins TRBV6-5 to TRBJ2-1, with D possibly TRBD2 on 6 matching bases. The CDR3 contains 14 residues. With 5 bases removed from V and 2 bases from J, the gap between germline ends came to 10 bases. Germline CDR1 MNHEY, CDR2 SVGAGI. CDR3 loop: CASSPSGPYNEQFF. CDR3 nucleotides: TGTGCCAGCAGTCCCAGCGGGCCCTACAATGAGCAGTTCTTC.

This chain links TRBV9 with TRBJ2-5, with D maybe TRBD2 (5 bases). There are 14 residues in the CDR3. CDR1 and CDR2 from the germline V gene are SGDLS and YYNGEE. The V end was cut by 7 bases, the J end by 1 base, with 14 bases between. CDR3 bases: TGTGCCAGCTCCCGGGGTCCTGTCCAAGAGACCCAGTACTTC. Its protein product is CASSRGPVQETQYF.

V and J are TRBV18 and TRBJ1-1; TRBD1 matches 8 bases. There are 14 residues in the CDR3. From germline, CDR1 is KGHSH and CDR2 LQKENI. The V and J ends lost 1 base and 8 bases, in that order; junction bases with no gene match: 6. CDR3 DNA: TGTGCCAGCTCACCACTAAGGACAGGGTCAGAAGCTTTCTTT. Its translation is CASSPLRTGSEAFF.

The V gene is TRBV27, the J gene TRBJ2-1; 7 nucleotides align to TRBD2. Germline CDR1 reads MNHEY; CDR2 reads SMNVEV (reference sequence). Trimming at V came to 4 bases and at J to 4 bases, leaving 13 bases not matched to a gene. The CDR3 totals 17 residues. The DNA of the CDR3 is TGTGCCAGCAGTTCGCCCACTCAAGCGGGATGGTACAATGAGCAGTTCTTC. Amino acid sequence: CASSSPTQAGWYNEQFF.

V is TRBV28 and J is TRBJ2-7; possible D gene TRBD2, 7 bases. Trimming removed 2 bases at V and 2 bases at J, with 10 bases between. Germline assignment: CDR1 MDHEN and CDR2 SYDVKM. The CDR3 is made up of 14 amino acids. In DNA, the CDR3 is TGTGCCAGCAGTTTACGAGGGGGGGCCTACGAGCAGTACTTC. Its translation is CASSLRGGAYEQYF.

The sample holds one count of this clone. This chain links TRBV28 with TRBJ1-4; TRBD1 matches 7 bases. V was pared by 5 bases and J by 7 bases, with 7 bases of the junction left unmatched. This CDR3 is built from 14 residues. The germline V gene encodes CDR1 MDHEN and CDR2 SYDVKM. CDR3 sequence reads: CASSHQGGSEKLFF. The CDR3 nucleotides read TGTGCCAGCAGTCACCAGGGGGGTTCTGAAAAACTGTTTTTT.

This clone was counted once. In the same sample, other DNA sequences code for this CDR3. CDR3 region: CASSSVSGNTIYF. CDR3 DNA sequence: TGTGCCAGCAGCTCGGTCTCTGGAAACACCATATATTTT. This chain joins TRBV11-3 and TRBJ1-3; D gene uncertain. Germline V gene data show CDR1 as SGHNT and CDR2 as YENEEA. This CDR3 comprises 13 residues. V was clipped by 4 bases and J by 0 bases, with 4 bases between them.